Sequencing of this T cell receptor beta chain was carried out in a study of T cell responses to AZD1222 COVID-19 vaccine. Study conclusions and caveats: Across spike, vaccine-associated CD4 TCRs were found, dominant at 160-218 and 743-854. No repertoire was sampled before or during the peak T cell response, only after it.

As for this clone: Antigen unknown.

Data came from immunoSEQ multiplex PCR; TCRdb stores just in-frame clones and leaves some out. The sample lists roughly 120,000 clones, 89% occurring once. The V end was cut by 0 bases, the J end by 6 bases, with 8 bases between. Germline V gene data show CDR1 as LGHNA and CDR2 as YSLEER. CDR3 length: 13 residues. Sequenced here: peripheral blood, sampled on day 0 of AZD1222 vaccination. The chain has TRBV4-3 and TRBJ1-2; D call uncertain. The sequence was collected from an adult in good health. Here the CDR3 DNA reads TGCGCCAGCAGCCAAGATAAACGGCATGGCTACACCTTC. The encoded protein is CASSQDKRHGYTF.